This T cell receptor beta chain derives from a study of shared clonotypes between healthy human individuals. The CDR3 is 16 residues long. The ends were cut back, 4 bases at V and 1 base at J, with 18 bases in the middle. Germline V gene lookup returns CDR1 SGHKS and CDR2 YYEKEE (reference sequence). Study-level points and caveats: A reduction in generation probabilities was seen for non-shared clonotypes relative to those shared by all four donors. An expected dependence of interdonor clonotype sharing on sequencing depth was noted. Blood alone was sampled, and tissue repertoires likely differ.

This clone appeared once. Its antigen remains unidentified. The assay was run at deep level. The assay was immunoSEQ multiplex PCR, and TCRdb's table has in-frame clones only and misses some. The table shows 1.6 million or so clones, with roughly 96% occurring only once. The sequence was obtained from a man aged 25 to 40 in good health. The sequenced sample consisted of naive CD4+ T cells sorted from blood. Subset specified: CD45RA+ positively selected. The chain couples TRBV5-5 to TRBJ2-7; D gene unclear. The CDR3 DNA reads TGTGCCAGCAGCAATGGCGGCGCAGTTCTTTCCTACGAGCAGTACTTC. Amino acids: CASSNGGAVLSYEQYF.